Listed here is a single T cell receptor beta chain. Its cognate antigen is unknown. A much bigger clone sits one base away, suggesting this may be a read error. Via MiXCR, TCRdb re-called the reads, giving one row per CDR3 protein. The repertoire has hundreds of thousands of distinct CDR3 sequences, 20% to 30% of them found once; the top ten carry around 8%. This specimen comes from a study of T cell repertoires in cytomegalovirus infection. Study at large: Through public TCR beta signatures, both CMV infection and matching HLA type were indicated. Study results and limitations: HLA-C-restricted CMV-specific TCR beta clonotypes were dominant in the ex vivo response. The cumulative frequency of public TCR beta families identified carriers of CMV plus the relevant HLA.

Trimming at V came to 3 bases and at J to 1 base, leaving 6 bases not matched to a gene. The CDR3 has 15 residues. Germline-derived CDR1 and CDR2 are SGHVS and FQNEAQ. Sequencing input: CD8+ T cells from PBMCs. This TCR came from a human donor in good health (CMV status not recorded). Some clones in this sample may be carry-over from other donors' samples. J is TRBJ2-7 and V is TRBV7-8; 7 bases agree with TRBD2. The CDR3 DNA sequence: TGTGCCAGCAGCTTCGGACTAGTGGGGTCCTACGAGCAGTACGTC. It is translated as CASSFGLVGSYEQYV.